These 2 T cell receptor beta chains were sequenced from one sample in a study of blood T cell repertoires in COVID-19. Clones were read by immunoSEQ multiplex PCR, and TCRdb kept only the in-frame ones, dropping some. The sample includes about 35,000 clones, just over 85% of them seen just once. The sample taken for sequencing was peripheral blood. The origin of the receptors is a woman in her seventies with active COVID-19.

This clone was observed a few times. This chain links TRBV3-1 (or the pseudogene TRBV3-2) with TRBJ1-5, with unresolved D. Germline V gene lookup returns CDR1 LGHDT and CDR2 YNNKEL (reference sequence). The CDR3 consists of 14 residues. Trimming took 5 bases from V and 7 from J, leaving 15 bases between them. CDR3 coding DNA: TGTGCCAGCAGCTATGGGTCGGGAAACCAGCCCCAGCATTTT. Protein product: CASSYGSGNQPQHF.

The chain links TRBV5-4 to TRBJ2-5; D is possibly TRBD2 (5 bases). This CDR3 is built from 11 residues. Germline CDR1 is SGHNT and CDR2 is YYREEE (reference sequence). Trimming cost V 10 bases and J 5 bases, with 12 bases left between them. For the CDR3, the DNA is TGTGCCGGGAGTAATAGTGAGACCCAGTACTTC. It translates to CAGSNSETQYF. Combining the CDR3 with reference TRBV5-4 and TRBJ2-5 gives the whole variable domain ETGVTQSPTHLIKTRGQQVTLRCSSQSGHNTVSWYQQALGQGPQFIFQYYREEENGRGNFPPRFSGLQFPNYSSELNVNALELDDSALYLCAGSNSETQYFGPGTRLLVL.